This T cell receptor (beta chain) was profiled in a study of metastatic and nonmetastatic thyroid tumors. Study background: Peripheral blood and tumor or nodule samples from malignant and benign thyroid patients were compared.

Thyroid surgery took place with no prior treatment in any patient. In the authors' methods: A distant-metastasis classifier for papillary thyroid cancer was built using CDR3 differences across clinicopathological groups. TCRdb redid the clone calls on the PCR reads using MiXCR. It is TCRdb's table, rather than the study itself, that gives the V and J calls and clone size. The data hold 35,000 to 40,000 clones, with under 30% observed a single time. This clone has only a few counts. Its antigen remains unidentified. Findings and caveats of the study: A significant increase in TCR beta diversity was reportedly seen in malignant thyroid tumors relative to benign nodules, in blood and tumor.

Germline V lookup: CDR1 DFQATT, CDR2 SNEGSKA (reference sequence). CDR3 length: 15 residues. Trimming left V 6 bases short and J 3 bases short, with 21 bases between. Sequencing was done on a sample of blood. This TCR was recovered from a male donor with papillary thyroid cancer or a benign thyroid nodule (not recorded which). Some clones in this sample may be carry-over from other donors' samples. The chain joins TRBV20-1 to TRBJ2-7, with D tentatively TRBD1 (6 bases). CDR3 nucleotides: TGCAGTGCCGACGGGACCCAGGGACACAACTACGAGCAGTACTTC. Translation gives CSADGTQGHNYEQYF.